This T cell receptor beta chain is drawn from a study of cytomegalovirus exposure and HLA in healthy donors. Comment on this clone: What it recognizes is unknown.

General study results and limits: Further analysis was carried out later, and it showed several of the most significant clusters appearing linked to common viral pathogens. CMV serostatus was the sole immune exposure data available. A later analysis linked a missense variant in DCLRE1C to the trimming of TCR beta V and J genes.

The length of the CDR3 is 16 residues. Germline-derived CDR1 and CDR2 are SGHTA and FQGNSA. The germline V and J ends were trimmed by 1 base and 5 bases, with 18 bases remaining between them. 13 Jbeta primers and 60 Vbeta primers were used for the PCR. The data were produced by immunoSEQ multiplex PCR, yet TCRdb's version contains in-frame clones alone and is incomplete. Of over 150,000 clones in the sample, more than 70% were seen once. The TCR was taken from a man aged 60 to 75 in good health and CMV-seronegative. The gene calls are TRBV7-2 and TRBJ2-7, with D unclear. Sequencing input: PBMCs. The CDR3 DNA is TGTGCCAGCAGCTTAGGGGTCCGGCCCCCCCGGGACGAGCAGTACTTC. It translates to CASSLGVRPPRDEQYF.